Included here is one T cell receptor (beta chain) sequence, with context. The data derive from a study of blood T cell repertoires in COVID-19. The wider study: COVID-19 samples, acute and convalescent, were from the United States, Italy and Spain. PBMCs, B-cell-depleted T cells, or T cells provided the cDNA or gDNA that made up the material.

The CDR3 is made up of 20 amino acids. Per the germline V gene, CDR1 is LGHNA and CDR2 is YNFKEQ. Trimming took 4 bases from V and 2 from J; bases not matched to a gene: 15. Authors' analysis steps: Estimation of nucleated cell counts was performed using reference gene primer amplification. Generated by immunoSEQ multiplex PCR, the TCRdb table keeps only in-frame clones and is missing some. The V and J calls and clone size were taken over from that table, and D and trimming were inferred from the DNA. The sample consists of around 80,000 clones, roughly 82% of them appearing once. Sequenced input: peripheral blood. The sequence was collected from a man aged 80 or over with acute or convalescent COVID-19. The chain carries TRBV4-2 and TRBJ1-3; 12 nucleotides line up with TRBD1. CDR3 loop: CASSPSSGTGGDIAGNTIYF. The CDR3 coding sequence is TGTGCCAGCAGCCCCAGCTCCGGGACAGGGGGCGACATAGCTGGAAACACCATATATTTT.